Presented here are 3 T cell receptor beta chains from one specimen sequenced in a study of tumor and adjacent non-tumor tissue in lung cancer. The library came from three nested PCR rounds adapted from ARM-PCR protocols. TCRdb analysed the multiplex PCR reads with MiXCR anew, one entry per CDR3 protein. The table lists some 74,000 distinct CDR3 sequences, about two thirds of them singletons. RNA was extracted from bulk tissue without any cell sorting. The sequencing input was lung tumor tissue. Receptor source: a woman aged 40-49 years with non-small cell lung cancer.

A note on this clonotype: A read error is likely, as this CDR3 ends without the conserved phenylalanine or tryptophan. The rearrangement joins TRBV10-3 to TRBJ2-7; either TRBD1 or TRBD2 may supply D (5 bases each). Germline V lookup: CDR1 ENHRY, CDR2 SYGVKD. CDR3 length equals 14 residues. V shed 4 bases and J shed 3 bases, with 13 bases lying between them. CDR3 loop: CAISGGVGFYEQYI. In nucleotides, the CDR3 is TGTGCCATCAGTGGAGGGGTGGGATTCTACGAGCAGTACATC.

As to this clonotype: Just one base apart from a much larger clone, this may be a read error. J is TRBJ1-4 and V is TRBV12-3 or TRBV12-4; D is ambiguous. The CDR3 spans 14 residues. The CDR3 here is CASSRLGRREKPFF. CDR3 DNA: TGTGCCAGCAGTCGCCTAGGCAGAAGGGAAAAACCGTTTTTT.

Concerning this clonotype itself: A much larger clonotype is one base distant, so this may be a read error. The CDR3 loop is CASSSDRGHTNEQLF. CDR3 sequence (DNA): TGCGCCAGCAGCTCGGACAGGGGCCATACCAATGAGCAGCTCTTC. V is TRBV5-1 and J is TRBJ2-1; 9 bases align to TRBD1. Per the germline V gene, CDR1 is SGHRS and CDR2 is YFSETQ. The length of the CDR3 is 15 residues.